The 8 T cell receptor beta chains reported below all come from one sample, sequenced in a study of T-cell memory formation after mild COVID-19. Using its own MiXCR run on the 5' RACE reads, TCRdb lists one record per CDR3 protein. Among under 300,000 distinct CDR3 sequences listed, 15% to 20% were seen once. The sample was PBMCs or a T cell subset sorted from them (not recorded which). These receptors originate from a young man who had mild COVID-19 (a few samples of this study predate the infection). Cell type and time point are not known.

CDR3: CASSGDGSGNTIYF. CDR3 in DNA: TGTGCCAGCAGTGGAGACGGCTCTGGAAACACCATATATTTT. The J gene is TRBJ1-3, the V gene TRBV2; D is unresolved. V was pared by 4 bases and J by 0 bases, with 7 bases between. Germline CDR1 and CDR2: SNHLY and FYNNEI. The CDR3 totals 14 residues.

The V call is TRBV4-1, the J call TRBJ2-1; D is perhaps TRBD2 (6 bases). The CDR3 loop spans 16 amino acids. With 1 base removed from V and 6 bases from J, the gap between germline ends came to 16 bases. Germline V gene lookup returns CDR1 MGHRA and CDR2 YSYEKL. The CDR3 DNA reads as TGCGCCAGCAGCCAAGTCCCCGGGAGTTGGGGCAATGAGCAGTTCTTC. Protein product: CASSQVPGSWGNEQFF.

The chain joins TRBV7-2 to TRBJ2-5; tentatively, D is TRBD2 (7 bases). Per the germline V gene, CDR1 is SGHTA and CDR2 is FQGNSA. The CDR3 contains 15 residues. With 1 base removed from V and 3 bases from J, the gap between germline ends came to 12 bases. The CDR3, as DNA: TGTGCCAGCAGCTTAGAAGGGGGGGATAAAGAGACCCAGTACTTC. Translation gives CASSLEGGDKETQYF.

The chain is built from TRBV7-2 and TRBJ1-4, with D hard to call. Germline lookup yields CDR1 SGHTA and CDR2 FQGNSA. V lost 4 bases to trimming and J lost 4 bases, with 4 bases between them. There are 12 residues in the CDR3. CDR3: CASSSYNEKLFF. The DNA for the CDR3 is TGTGCCAGCAGCTCGTATAATGAAAAACTGTTTTTT. The full variable domain, rest sourced from reference TRBV7-2 and TRBJ1-4, is GAGVSQSPSNKVTEKGKDVELRCDPISGHTALYWYRQSLGQGLEFLIYFQGNSAPDKSGLPSDRFSAERTGGSVSTLTIQRTQQEDSAVYLCASSSYNEKLFFGSGTQLSVL.

Only a few counts were recorded for this clonotype. The chain has TRBV4-1 and TRBJ2-2; D ambiguous. The CDR3 is made up of 17 amino acids. Looked up from germline, CDR1 is MGHRA and CDR2 is YSYEKL. The ends were cut back, 4 bases at V and 4 bases at J, with 19 bases in the middle. The CDR3 reads CASSRGRHNRSTGELFF. Here the CDR3 DNA reads TGCGCCAGCAGCCGGGGTCGCCACAATCGGAGCACCGGGGAGCTGTTTTTT.

V usage is TRBV6-6 and J usage is TRBJ1-2; D is uncertain. Germline V lookup: CDR1 MNHNY, CDR2 SVGAGI (reference sequence). CDR3 length equals 12 residues. V dropped 7 bases and J dropped 2 bases, with 8 bases sitting between them. DNA of the CDR3: TGTGCCAGCAAGGACGGGAACTATGGCTACACCTTC. Encoded protein: CASKDGNYGYTF.

V is TRBV19 and J is TRBJ2-6; D gene uncertain. CDR1 is LNHDA and CDR2 is SQIVND in the germline V gene (reference sequence). The CDR3 length is 14 residues. V gave up 6 bases and J gave up 0 bases, with 6 bases separating them. CDR3 sequence: CASSRTSGANVLTF. Written as DNA, the CDR3 is TGTGCCAGTAGCCGGACCTCTGGGGCCAACGTCCTGACTTTC.

In this sample, this clonotype turned up a few times. V usage is TRBV6-6 and J usage is TRBJ2-7, with TRBD2 identical over 13 bases. The CDR3 loop spans 14 amino acids. With 6 bases clipped from V and 4 bases from J, the junction kept 3 bases outside the gene matches. The germline V gene encodes CDR1 MNHNY and CDR2 SVGAGI (reference sequence). CDR3 sequence reads: CASSTSGGVYEQYF. The CDR3 DNA sequence: TGTGCCAGCAGCACTAGCGGGGGGGTTTACGAGCAGTACTTC.